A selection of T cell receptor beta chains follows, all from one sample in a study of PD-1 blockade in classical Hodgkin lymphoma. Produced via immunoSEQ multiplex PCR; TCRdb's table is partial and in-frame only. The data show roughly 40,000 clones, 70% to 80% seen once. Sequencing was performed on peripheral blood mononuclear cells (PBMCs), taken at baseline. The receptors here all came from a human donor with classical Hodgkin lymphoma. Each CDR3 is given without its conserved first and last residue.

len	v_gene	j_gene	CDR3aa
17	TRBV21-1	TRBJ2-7	ASSKECGQGAKMEYEQY
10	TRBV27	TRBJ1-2	ASSSGEYGYT
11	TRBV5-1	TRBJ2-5	ASSLDLQETQY
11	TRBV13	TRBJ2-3	ASTSGSTDTQY
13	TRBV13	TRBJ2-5	ASSLKGGSLETQY
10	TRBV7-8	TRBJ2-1	AGGQHDNEQF
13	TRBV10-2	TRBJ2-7	ASSEPGTGSYEQY
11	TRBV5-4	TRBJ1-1	AMTGWVFTEAF
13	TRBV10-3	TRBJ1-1	AIGNRTGAHKKAF
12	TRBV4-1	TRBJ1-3	ASSQGPTGNTIY
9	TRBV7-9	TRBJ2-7	ASSFQTHQH
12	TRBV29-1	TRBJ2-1	SVGTGDSFDEQF
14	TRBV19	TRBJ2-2	ASSIIIVGNTGELF
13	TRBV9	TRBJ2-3	ASSGAGGITDTQY
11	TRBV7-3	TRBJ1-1	ASSPRGDTEAF
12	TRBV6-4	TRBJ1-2	ASSRDILSYGYT
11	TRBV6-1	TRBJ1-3	ASSDRVGNTIY
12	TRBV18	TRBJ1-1	ASSQDRGLTEAF
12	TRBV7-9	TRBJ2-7	ASRFAGGYYEQY
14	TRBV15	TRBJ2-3	ATSRDFDRGSDTQY
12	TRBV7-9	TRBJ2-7	ATGKGGSTYEQY
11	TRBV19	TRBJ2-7	ASSPSGVYEQY
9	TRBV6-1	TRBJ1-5	ASRDHQPQH
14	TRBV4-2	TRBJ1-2	ASSPMEADLPYGYT
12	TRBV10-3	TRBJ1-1	AISRGTGGTEAF
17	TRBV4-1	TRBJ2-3	ASSQASVLAGGPLDTQY
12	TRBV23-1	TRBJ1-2	ASSHRTRPPFNT
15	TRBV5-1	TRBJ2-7	ASSLGGRRTGAYEQY
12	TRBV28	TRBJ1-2	ASSTPGDFYGYT
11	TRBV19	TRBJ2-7	ASSRSASSEQY
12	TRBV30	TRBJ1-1	AWSTGIQNTEAF
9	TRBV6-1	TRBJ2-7	ASKEGSEQY
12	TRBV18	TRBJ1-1	ASSPGQGIGLAF
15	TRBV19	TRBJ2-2	ASSIWTSGRPTGELF
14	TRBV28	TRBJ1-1	ASSYFAGQKDTEAF
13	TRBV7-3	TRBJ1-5	ASSFVDRPNQPQH
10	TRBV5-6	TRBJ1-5	ASSPGDQPQH
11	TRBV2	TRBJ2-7	ASRTGQIYEQY
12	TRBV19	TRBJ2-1	ASSSGGGLNEQF
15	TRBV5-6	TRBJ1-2	ASSTRRAGLLDYGYT
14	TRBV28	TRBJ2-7	ASSGPMRDLSYEQY
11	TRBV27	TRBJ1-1	ASSWGVNTEAF
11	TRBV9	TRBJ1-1	ASSVSGNTEAF
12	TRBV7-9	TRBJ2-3	ASSFTGFTDTQY
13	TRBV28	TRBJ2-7	ASSWGQGSSYEQY
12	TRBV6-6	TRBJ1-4	ASSYAGTNEKLF
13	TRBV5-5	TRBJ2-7	ASSQTDRGPYEQY
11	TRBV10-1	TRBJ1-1	ASRVIRGTEAF
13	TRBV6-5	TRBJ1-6	ASSYLGGGNSPLH
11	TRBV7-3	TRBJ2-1	ASSLSLYNEQF
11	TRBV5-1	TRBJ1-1	ASSLGSNTEAF